The 14 T cell receptor beta chains given below trace back to one sample, sequenced in a study of T cells in localized non-small cell lung cancer. The assay was immunoSEQ multiplex PCR, and TCRdb's table has in-frame clones only and misses some. The profile shows about 36,000 clones, around 88% of them singletons. The starting material was peripheral blood, obtained before any cancer treatment. These receptors were taken from a woman aged 35 to 70 with stage I lung adenocarcinoma.

This chain uses TRBV19 with TRBJ1-4, with D perhaps TRBD1 (6 bases). CDR1 is LNHDA and CDR2 is SQIVND in the germline V gene (reference sequence). V was cut by 7 bases and J by 10 bases, with 19 bases left in between. The CDR3 contains 14 residues. CDR3 protein: CASTPMRGGGKLFF. The CDR3 coding sequence is TGTGCCAGTACCCCGATGAGGGGAGGGGGAAAACTGTTTTTT.

The V and J genes are TRBV28 and TRBJ2-5, with D tentatively TRBD1 (5 bases). This CDR3 spans 15 amino acids. Trimming removed 2 bases at V and 2 bases at J, with 12 bases between. The germline gives CDR1 MDHEN, CDR2 SYDVKM. CDR3 DNA sequence: TGTGCCAGCAGTTTAGTCCGAAGGGGACAAGAGACCCAGTACTTC. Translating it yields CASSLVRRGQETQYF.

The gene calls are TRBV18 and TRBJ1-4; D gene ambiguous. The germline V gene has CDR1 KGHSH and CDR2 LQKENI. This CDR3 comprises 13 residues. The V end lost 3 bases, the J end lost 6 bases, and 8 bases lay between the germline ends. CDR3 bases: TGTGCCAGCTCACCGATAAACGATGAAAAACTGTTTTTT. This codes for CASSPINDEKLFF. Full variable domain (outside the CDR3, taken from reference TRBV18 and TRBJ1-4): NAGVMQNPRHLVRRRGQEARLRCSPMKGHSHVYWYRQLPEEGLKFMVYLQKENIIDESGMPKERFSAEFPKEGPSILRIQQVVRGDSAAYFCASSPINDEKLFFGSGTQLSVL.

The V and J genes are TRBV4-1 and TRBJ2-7; 7 nucleotides align to TRBD1. Trimming removed 2 bases from V and 4 bases from J; junction bases left unmatched: 5. Germline V lookup: CDR1 MGHRA, CDR2 YSYEKL. The CDR3 is made up of 14 amino acids. The DNA for the CDR3 is TGCGCCAGCAGCCAATACCAGACAGGGTACGAGCAGTACTTC. It is translated as CASSQYQTGYEQYF.

This chain connects TRBV14 to TRBJ1-1; TRBD1 agrees at 7 bases. J was trimmed by 4 bases and V by 2 bases; bases with no gene match: 1. CDR1 is SGHDN and CDR2 is FVKESK in the germline V gene. CDR3 length: 13 residues. CDR3 protein: CASSQQGGTEAFF. Written as DNA, the CDR3 is TGTGCCAGCAGCCAACAGGGGGGCACTGAAGCTTTCTTT. The variable domain in full, with the rest retrieved from reference TRBV14 and TRBJ1-1, is EAGVTQFPSHSVIEKGQTVTLRCDPISGHDNLYWYRRVMGKEIKFLLHFVKESKQDESGMPNNRFLAERTGGTYSTLKVQPAELEDSGVYFCASSQQGGTEAFFGQGTRLTVV.

The V and J genes are TRBV2 and TRBJ1-3; no firm D call. In germline, CDR1 is SNHLY, CDR2 FYNNEI. The CDR3 extends over 16 amino acids. The germline V and J ends were trimmed by 6 bases and 1 base, with 16 bases remaining between them. The CDR3 bases are TGTGCCAGCAGCAAATACACTACTCCGTCTGGAAACACCATATATTTT. Its translation: CASSKYTTPSGNTIYF.

The rearrangement joins TRBV7-9 to TRBJ2-1; D uncertain. With 2 bases removed from V and 9 bases from J, the gap between germline ends came to 8 bases. CDR3 length: 12 amino acids. CDR1 is SEHNR and CDR2 is FQNEAQ in the germline V gene (reference sequence). The CDR3 spells CASSLRSREQFF. CDR3 DNA sequence: TGTGCCAGCAGCTTAAGGTCGCGTGAGCAGTTCTTC.

This chain uses TRBV9 with TRBJ2-1; TRBD2 might be the D (5 bases). Germline CDR1 SGDLS, CDR2 YYNGEE. V was trimmed by 4 bases and J by 8 bases, leaving 22 bases between them. The length of the CDR3 is 16 residues. The CDR3 here is CASSPRGFPMSDEQFF. Written as DNA, the CDR3 is TGTGCCAGCAGCCCCCGCGGGTTCCCCATGTCGGATGAGCAGTTCTTC.

The J gene is TRBJ1-6, the V gene TRBV7-2; D unclear. Per the germline V gene, CDR1 is SGHTA and CDR2 is FQGNSA. V was cut by 6 bases and J by 7 bases, with 7 bases left in between. The length of the CDR3 is 12 residues. As DNA, the CDR3 is TGTGCCAGCAGGGGAGGGAATTCACCCCTCCACTTT. This gives the protein CASRGGNSPLHF. Variable domain in full (rest from reference TRBV7-2 and TRBJ1-6): GAGVSQSPSNKVTEKGKDVELRCDPISGHTALYWYRQSLGQGLEFLIYFQGNSAPDKSGLPSDRFSAERTGGSVSTLTIQRTQQEDSAVYLCASRGGNSPLHFGNGTRLTVT.

The chain links TRBV9 to TRBJ2-3; 9 nucleotides agree with TRBD2. CDR3 length: 16 amino acids. Unmatched junction bases numbered 12, after V lost 4 bases and J lost 6 bases. Per germline, CDR1 SGDLS and CDR2 YYNGEE. This chain's CDR3 is CASSPDSGGFWDTQYF. Here the CDR3 DNA reads TGTGCCAGCAGCCCCGATAGCGGGGGATTTTGGGATACGCAGTATTTT.

This chain links TRBV18 with TRBJ1-1; 9 positions agree with TRBD1. This CDR3 spans 15 amino acids. V lost 6 bases to trimming and J lost 3 bases; unmatched junction nucleotides: 8. Germline assignment: CDR1 KGHSH and CDR2 LQKENI. CDR3 nucleotides: TGTGCCAGCTCTCCCGGGACAGGGTTGGACACTGAAGCTTTCTTT. Its translation is CASSPGTGLDTEAFF. The full variable domain, completed using reference TRBV18 and TRBJ1-1, is NAGVMQNPRHLVRRRGQEARLRCSPMKGHSHVYWYRQLPEEGLKFMVYLQKENIIDESGMPKERFSAEFPKEGPSILRIQQVVRGDSAAYFCASSPGTGLDTEAFFGQGTRLTVV.

This chain uses TRBV28 with TRBJ2-3; 8 bases map to TRBD1. CDR1 and CDR2 from the germline V gene are MDHEN and SYDVKM. Losses at the gene ends were 7 bases for V and 5 bases for J; bases not matched to a gene: 14. There are 16 residues in the CDR3. In DNA form, the CDR3 reads TGTGCCAGCACCAGCCCGGGGCAGGGGGCCGGAGATACGCAGTATTTT. Translation gives CASTSPGQGAGDTQYF.

The sample holds one count of this clone. The chain is built from TRBV4-2 and TRBJ1-5, with D hard to call. The CDR3 spans 13 residues. Germline lookup yields CDR1 LGHNA and CDR2 YNFKEQ. V lost 0 bases, J lost 0 bases, and 0 bases lay in between. As DNA, the CDR3 is TGTGCCAGCAGCCAAGATAGCAATCAGCCCCAGCATTTT. Amino acid sequence: CASSQDSNQPQHF.

This clone was detected only a few times. The J gene is TRBJ2-1, the V gene TRBV2; 8 bases map to TRBD2. The CDR3 is 15 amino acids. Trimming took 6 bases from V and 0 from J; bases not matched to a gene: 4. CDR1 and CDR2 (germline): SNHLY, FYNNEI. CDR3 nucleotide sequence: TGTGCCAGCAGGGGACTAGAAAGCTCCTACAATGAGCAGTTCTTC. Its protein is CASRGLESSYNEQFF.